The 22 T cell receptor beta chains below come from one sample, sequenced in a study of T cell repertoires in cytomegalovirus infection. TCRdb redid the calling of the reads with MiXCR, one entry per CDR3 protein. This table has 550,000 to 850,000 distinct CDR3 sequences, approximately 33% appearing once. No cognate antigen is known for these TCRs. Source: cultured PBMCs, taken from culture after CMV antigen stimulation. These receptors came from a human donor in good health (CMV status not recorded). Some clones in this sample may be carry-over from other donors' samples.

This clonotype has just a few counts. The chain carries TRBV11-2 and TRBJ2-3; no clear D. This CDR3 contains 14 residues. V lost 5 bases to trimming and J lost 2 bases, with 11 bases between them. The germline V gene encodes CDR1 SGHAT and CDR2 FQNNGV. CDR3 nucleotide sequence: TGTGCCAGCAGCCGTCTAGGCATCACAGATACGCAGTATTTT. Translating gives CASSRLGITDTQYF.

This clonotype has only a few counts. The chain combines TRBV9 with TRBJ2-7, with 10 nucleotides matching TRBD2. In germline, CDR1 is SGDLS, CDR2 YYNGEE. Trimming took 2 bases from V and 9 from J; bases not matched to a gene: 11. The CDR3 sequence is 15 residues long. DNA of the CDR3: TGTGCCAGCAGCGTCACTAGCGGGAAGGTTGTGGGGCAGTACTTC. Residues: CASSVTSGKVVGQYF.

The sample holds a few counts of this clonotype. J is TRBJ1-2 and V is TRBV7-9; D is undetermined. This CDR3 is 13 amino acids long. V dropped 2 bases and J dropped 6 bases, with 10 bases sitting between them. The germline gives CDR1 SEHNR, CDR2 FQNEAQ (reference sequence). As DNA, the CDR3 is TGTGCCAGCAGCTTACAAGGACGTGATGGCTACACCTTC. Translating gives CASSLQGRDGYTF.

In the case of this clonotype: A read error may produce the germline difference seen at one junction end. The chain links TRBV7-2 to TRBJ1-2; D might be TRBD1 (6 bases). Germline V gives CDR1 SGHTA, CDR2 FQGNSA. This CDR3 is built from 14 residues. The CDR3 DNA is TGTGCCAGCAGCCAGACAGGATCCAACTGTGGCTACACCTTC. As protein: CASSQTGSNCGYTF.

The chain recombines TRBV12-5 with TRBJ2-1, with D perhaps TRBD1 or TRBD2 (5 bases each). This CDR3 has 15 residues. V was clipped by 5 bases and J by 6 bases, with 17 bases between them. Germline values: CDR1 LGHNT, CDR2 FRNRAP. CDR3 sequence (DNA): TGTGCTAGTGGTCCCCCGGGGCGCGGGTGCAATGAGCAGTTCTTC. Protein product: CASGPPGRGCNEQFF.

The chain links TRBV19 to TRBJ2-1; 8 bases line up with TRBD2. V was pared by 3 bases and J by 7 bases, with 8 bases of the junction left unmatched. The CDR3 is 15 amino acids. CDR1 LNHDA and CDR2 SQIVND come from the germline V gene (reference sequence). The DNA for the CDR3 is TGTGCCAGTAGTATTGCGGGGGGAACCGGAAATGAGCAGTTCTTC. It translates to CASSIAGGTGNEQFF.

In this sample, this clonotype turned up many times. This chain links TRBV7-2 with TRBJ1-1; 7 positions agree with TRBD1. The CDR3 is 15 residues long. V lost 7 bases to trimming and J lost 6 bases; unmatched junction nucleotides: 14. The germline gives CDR1 SGHTA, CDR2 FQGNSA. Here the CDR3 reads CASTPTEGARAEAFF. Written as DNA, the CDR3 is TGTGCCAGCACCCCCACGGAGGGGGCGCGCGCTGAAGCTTTCTTT.

The chain uses TRBV19 and TRBJ2-3, with TRBD1 matching over 7 bases. Trimming cost V 4 bases and J 6 bases; bases outside gene matches: 4. Looked up from germline, CDR1 is LNHDA and CDR2 is SQIVND (reference sequence). The length of the CDR3 is 13 residues. The CDR3 DNA sequence: TGTGCCAGTAGTACCTACAGGGGTGATACGCAGTATTTT. This encodes CASSTYRGDTQYF.

This clonotype was counted only a few times. V and J are TRBV11-2 and TRBJ2-7, with 10 bases that match TRBD1. The germline V gene has CDR1 SGHAT and CDR2 FQNNGV. This CDR3 is 15 amino acids long. Trimming cost V 4 bases and J 4 bases; bases outside gene matches: 7. This CDR3 is CASSSQPGQGYEQYF. DNA for the CDR3: TGTGCCAGCAGCTCGCAGCCGGGACAGGGGTACGAGCAGTACTTC. The full variable domain, its missing parts supplied by reference TRBV11-2 and TRBJ2-7, is EAGVAQSPRYKIIEKRQSVAFWCNPISGHATLYWYQQILGQGPKLLIQFQNNGVVDDSQLPKDRFSAERLKGVDSTLKIQPAKLEDSAVYLCASSSQPGQGYEQYFGPGTRLTVT.

The chain is built from TRBV20-1 and TRBJ2-1; D gene ambiguous. V lost 6 bases and J lost 6, with 15 bases in between. The germline CDR1 and CDR2 sequences are DFQATT and SNEGSKA (reference sequence). The CDR3 is 13 amino acids. CDR3 sequence (DNA): TGCAGTGCCTGGCGGCCCCCGGGCAATGAGCAGTTCTTC. Translated, it gives CSAWRPPGNEQFF.

This clonotype was recorded many times. The V gene is TRBV7-2, the J gene TRBJ2-7, with 7 positions matching TRBD2. Losses at the gene ends were 5 bases for V and 1 base for J; bases not matched to a gene: 5. In germline, CDR1 is SGHTA, CDR2 FQGNSA. This CDR3 is built from 14 residues. The CDR3 DNA follows: TGTGCCAGCAGCCCAAGCGGGGCTTCCTACGAGCAGTACTTC. The encoded protein is CASSPSGASYEQYF.

This clonotype was picked up a small number of times. V gene TRBV7-6 combines with J gene TRBJ1-1; D ambiguous. V gave up 9 bases and J gave up 1 base, with 12 bases separating them. The CDR3 has 13 amino acids. Germline CDR1 SGHVS, CDR2 FNYEAQ. This chain's CDR3 is CASLGLRNTEAFF. CDR3 bases: TGTGCCAGTCTTGGACTTCGGAACACTGAAGCTTTCTTT.

This clonotype was picked up a small number of times. The chain carries TRBV6-1 and TRBJ2-1, with TRBD1 matching 7 bases. The CDR3 covers 17 residues. Germline V CDR1 and CDR2: MNHNS, SASEGT. Trimming cost V 5 bases and J 9 bases; bases outside gene matches: 19. The chain's CDR3 is CASSYIMGARGTTEQFF. The CDR3 DNA reads as TGTGCCAGCAGTTATATAATGGGGGCCAGGGGGACGACTGAGCAGTTCTTC.

A few counts support this clonotype. The chain joins TRBV5-1 to TRBJ1-1; D ambiguous. This CDR3 is built from 12 residues. Deletions cut 2 bases from V and 6 bases from J, with 8 bases between. Germline-derived CDR1 and CDR2 are SGHRS and YFSETQ. DNA of the CDR3: TGCGCCAGCAGCTTCTACGGCGCTGAAGCTTTCTTT. It encodes CASSFYGAEAFF.

V and J are TRBV20-1 and TRBJ1-1, with 9 bases lining up with TRBD1. From germline, CDR1 is DFQATT and CDR2 SNEGSKA (reference sequence). The CDR3 extends over 13 amino acids. Trimming at V came to 7 bases and at J to 2 bases, leaving 5 bases not matched to a gene. This CDR3 is CSGRGQGNTEAFF. As DNA, the CDR3 is TGCAGTGGCCGGGGACAGGGTAACACTGAAGCTTTCTTT.

The chain employs TRBV12-3 or TRBV12-4 and TRBJ2-7; maybe TRBD1 (5 bases). V was clipped by 2 bases and J by 5 bases, with 10 bases between them. The CDR3 consists of 13 residues. The CDR3 reads CASSLFQGHEQYF. The CDR3, as DNA: TGTGCCAGCAGTTTATTCCAGGGCCACGAGCAGTACTTC.

This clonotype was detected a few times. The J gene is TRBJ2-4, the V gene TRBV7-9; 13 bases are a match to TRBD2. Trimming at V came to 5 bases and at J to 9 bases, leaving 10 bases not matched to a gene. Germline V lookup: CDR1 SEHNR, CDR2 FQNEAQ (reference sequence). CDR3 size: 16 residues. The CDR3 loop is CASSPRLAGGRGIQYF. DNA for the CDR3: TGTGCCAGCAGCCCACGACTAGCGGGGGGTAGGGGCATTCAGTACTTC. Complete variable domain (other parts from reference TRBV7-9 and TRBJ2-4): DTGVSQNPRHKITKRGQNVTFRCDPISEHNRLYWYRQTLGQGPEFLTYFQNEAQLEKSRLLSDRFSAERPKGSFSTLEIQRTEQGDSAMYLCASSPRLAGGRGIQYFGAGTRLSVL.

A few counts support this clonotype. The chain employs TRBV2 and TRBJ2-7; 7 positions agree with TRBD1. Germline assignment: CDR1 SNHLY and CDR2 FYNNEI. Unmatched junction bases numbered 9, after V lost 7 bases and J lost 0 bases. The CDR3 spans 15 residues. The DNA of the CDR3 is TGTGCCAGCAACCCTACAGGGGCCCACTCCTACGAGCAGTACTTC. It specifies CASNPTGAHSYEQYF.

This chain links TRBV28 with TRBJ1-2, with no clear D. The CDR3 length is 12 residues. From germline, CDR1 is MDHEN and CDR2 SYDVKM. Deletions cut 5 bases from V and 0 bases from J, with 4 bases between. CDR3 region: CASSVPNYGYTF. The CDR3 nucleotides are TGTGCCAGCAGTGTGCCTAACTATGGCTACACCTTC.

This clonotype is labeled as medium-sized (0.01 to 0.1%). The genes are TRBV7-2 and TRBJ1-3; D uncertain. V lost 5 bases and J 0 bases, leaving 14 bases between the germline ends. CDR1 is SGHTA and CDR2 is FQGNSA in the germline V gene. This CDR3 contains 16 residues. CDR3 region: CASSPRFPRSGNTIYF. CDR3 nucleotide sequence: TGTGCCAGCAGCCCCCGATTTCCCCGCTCTGGAAACACCATATATTTT.

The CDR3 region has the DNA TGCGCCAGCTCCCGTGGTCCGAAGGGAGATACGCAGTATTTT. This encodes CASSRGPKGDTQYF. This chain uses TRBV5-1 with TRBJ2-3; no reliable D call. With 7 bases removed from V and 5 bases from J, the gap between germline ends came to 17 bases. CDR3 length: 14 residues. Germline values: CDR1 SGHRS, CDR2 YFSETQ.

The chain uses TRBV20-1 and TRBJ1-2; D call uncertain. This CDR3 is 14 amino acids long. The germline CDR1 and CDR2 sequences are DFQATT and SNEGSKA (reference sequence). Trimming removed 2 bases from V and 8 bases from J, with 18 bases in between. CDR3 DNA: TGCAGTGCTAGACATACCCCCTCTGGGGTAGGCTACACCTTC. This gives the protein CSARHTPSGVGYTF.